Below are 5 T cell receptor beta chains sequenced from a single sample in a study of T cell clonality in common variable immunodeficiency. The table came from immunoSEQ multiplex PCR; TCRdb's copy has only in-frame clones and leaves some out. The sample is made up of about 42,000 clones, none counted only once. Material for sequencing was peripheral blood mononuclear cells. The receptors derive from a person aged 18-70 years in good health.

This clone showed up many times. The CDR3: CSVAFQGGTEAFF. The sequenced CDR3 bases are TGCAGCGTTGCTTTCCAGGGTGGGACTGAA. The chain joins TRBV29-1 to TRBJ1-1, with D possibly being TRBD1 (5 bases). The CDR3 is cut off 3 residues early in the read; its end comes from the germline J gene. CDR1 is SQVTM and CDR2 is ANQGSEA in the germline V gene. V lost 4 bases to trimming and J lost 5 bases, with 14 bases between them. The CDR3 consists of 13 residues.

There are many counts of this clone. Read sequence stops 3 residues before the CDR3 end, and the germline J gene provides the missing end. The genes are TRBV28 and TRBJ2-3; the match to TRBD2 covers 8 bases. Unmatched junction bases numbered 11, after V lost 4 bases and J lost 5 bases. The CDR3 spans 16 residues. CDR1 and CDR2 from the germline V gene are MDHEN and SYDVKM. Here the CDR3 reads CASSSTSSGRRDTQYF. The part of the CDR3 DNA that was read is TGTGCCAGCAGTTCAACCTCGAGCGGGAGACGAGATACG.

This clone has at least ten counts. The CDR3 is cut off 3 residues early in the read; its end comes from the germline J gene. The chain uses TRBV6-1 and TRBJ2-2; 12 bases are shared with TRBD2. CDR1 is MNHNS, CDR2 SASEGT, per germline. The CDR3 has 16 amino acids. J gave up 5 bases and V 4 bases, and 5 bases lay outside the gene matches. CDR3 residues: CASSGLAGEVTGELFF. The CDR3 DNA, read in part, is TGTGCCAGCAGTGGACTAGCGGGAGAGGTAACCGGGGAG.

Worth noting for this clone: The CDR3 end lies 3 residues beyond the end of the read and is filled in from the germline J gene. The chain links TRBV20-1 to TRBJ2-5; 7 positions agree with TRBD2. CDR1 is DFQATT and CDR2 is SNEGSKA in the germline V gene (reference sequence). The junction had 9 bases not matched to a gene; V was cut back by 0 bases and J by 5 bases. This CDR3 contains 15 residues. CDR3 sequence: CSARDGGRKEETQYF. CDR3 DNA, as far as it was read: TGCAGTGCTAGAGATGGCGGGAGAAAGGAGGAGACC.

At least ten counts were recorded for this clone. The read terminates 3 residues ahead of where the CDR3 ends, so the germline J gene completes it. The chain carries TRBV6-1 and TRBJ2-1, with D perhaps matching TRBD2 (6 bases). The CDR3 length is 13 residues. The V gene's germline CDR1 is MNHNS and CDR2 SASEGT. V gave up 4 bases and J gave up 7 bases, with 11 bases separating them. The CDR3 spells CASSVTSWNEQFF. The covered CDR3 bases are TGTGCCAGCAGTGTTACTAGCTGGAATGAG.